The 32 T cell receptor beta chains below come from one sample, sequenced in a study of cytomegalovirus exposure and HLA in healthy donors. The PCR made use of 60 Vbeta and 13 Jbeta primers. The repertoire was sequenced with immunoSEQ multiplex PCR; TCRdb's copy has only in-frame clones and lacks some. The sample yields 150,000 to 200,000 clones, 75% to 85% seen once. Sequencing input: PBMCs. The receptors were gathered from a woman aged 50 to 60 in good health and CMV-seropositive.

The chain uses TRBV5-1 and TRBJ2-7; 15 bases are shared with TRBD2. The V segment lost 4 bases and the J segment 0 bases; nucleotides outside the gene matches: 8. CDR1 and CDR2 (germline): SGHRS, YFSETQ. The CDR3 loop spans 18 amino acids. The CDR3 DNA reads TGCGCCAGCAGCCCCGGACTAGCGGGGGGGATGAGCTCCTACGAGCAGTACTTC. Amino acids: CASSPGLAGGMSSYEQYF.

Worth noting for this clone: A read error may account for a junction end that differs from germline. The chain joins TRBV29-1 to TRBJ1-2; no definite D call. The CDR3 extends over 13 amino acids. Germline V lookup: CDR1 SQVTM, CDR2 ANQGSEA. For the CDR3, the DNA is TGCAGAGTTGAAGATGGCAGGTGGTATGGCTACACCTTC. Translated, it gives CRVEDGRWYGYTF.

The chain recombines TRBV19 with TRBJ1-4; 9 bases align to TRBD1. The V segment lost 5 bases and the J segment 5 bases; nucleotides outside the gene matches: 9. Germline CDR1 reads LNHDA; CDR2 reads SQIVND (reference sequence). This CDR3 has 16 residues. The CDR3 DNA is TGTGCCAGTAGTGTCCGCGGGACAGGGCCCAATGAAAAACTGTTTTTT. Its translation: CASSVRGTGPNEKLFF.

The chain links TRBV7-8 to TRBJ2-7, with 7 bases fitting TRBD2. The V segment lost 4 bases and the J segment 4 bases; nucleotides outside the gene matches: 4. CDR3 size: 13 residues. Germline V CDR1 and CDR2: SGHVS, FQNEAQ. The CDR3 bases are TGTGCCAGCAGCTACCTGGGGGGGTACGAGCAGTACTTC. Its protein is CASSYLGGYEQYF.

The chain joins TRBV5-1 to TRBJ1-2; 10 bases map to TRBD1. The length of the CDR3 is 18 residues. With 1 base clipped from V and 1 base from J, the junction kept 10 bases outside the gene matches. Germline V gene sequence: CDR1 SGHRS, CDR2 YFSETQ. The CDR3: CASSLNPGTGAGNYGYTF. The CDR3 coding sequence is TGCGCCAGCAGCTTGAATCCCGGGACAGGGGCGGGTAACTATGGCTACACCTTC.

In this sample, this clone turned up once. The V and J genes are TRBV4-1 and TRBJ1-4, with unresolved D. V dropped 0 bases and J dropped 10 bases, with 12 bases sitting between them. There are 14 residues in the CDR3. Germline lookup yields CDR1 MGHRA and CDR2 YSYEKL. Here the CDR3 DNA reads TGCGCCAGCAGCCAAGAAGAGGGCCGGGTAAAACTGTTTTTT. Encoded protein: CASSQEEGRVKLFF.

The chain has TRBV5-6 and TRBJ1-1, with a weak D call TRBD1 (6 bases). This CDR3 spans 14 amino acids. Trimming cost V 0 bases and J 4 bases, with 10 bases left between them. CDR1 is SGHDT, CDR2 YYEEEE, per germline. The DNA of the CDR3 is TGTGCCAGCAGCTTGGGCAGGGGAGTCACTGAAGCTTTCTTT. It encodes CASSLGRGVTEAFF.

This clone was counted only a few times. The CDR3 nucleotides are TGTGCCAGCAGTCCATACAGGGGTGCCGGCACGAGGCCCCAGCATTTT. It yields the protein CASSPYRGAGTRPQHF. V and J are TRBV27 and TRBJ1-5, with TRBD1 matching over 7 bases. CDR1 and CDR2 (germline): MNHEY, SMNVEV (reference sequence). The V gene end was trimmed by 5 bases and the J gene end by 9 bases; junction bases not matched to a gene: 16. This CDR3 region has 16 residues.

The chain is built from TRBV9 and TRBJ2-2; TRBD2 matches at 8 bases. CDR3 length: 17 residues. Trimming cost V 4 bases and J 2 bases; bases outside gene matches: 10. Germline V gives CDR1 SGDLS, CDR2 YYNGEE. Written as DNA, the CDR3 is TGTGCCAGCAGCCTCTCCAGGGCGGGGGGAAACACCGGGGAGCTGTTTTTT. The encoded protein is CASSLSRAGGNTGELFF.

The rearrangement uses TRBV4-2 and TRBJ2-5, with 9 bases that match TRBD2. J was trimmed by 5 bases and V by 0 bases; bases with no gene match: 7. From germline, CDR1 is LGHNA and CDR2 YNFKEQ. The CDR3 is 16 residues long. CDR3 loop: CASSQEAGGPGETQYF. The CDR3 nucleotides read TGTGCCAGCAGCCAAGAGGCGGGGGGGCCCGGGGAGACCCAGTACTTC.

J is TRBJ1-5 and V is TRBV2, with D unresolved. V was cut by 5 bases and J by 5 bases, with 13 bases left in between. CDR1 and CDR2 (germline): SNHLY, FYNNEI. CDR3 size: 14 residues. The CDR3: CASSRREGDQPQHF. The CDR3 bases are TGTGCCAGCAGTAGGAGAGAGGGAGATCAGCCCCAGCATTTT.

This clone was found a few times. The same CDR3 is also encoded by other DNA sequences in this sample. The rearrangement links TRBV5-6 to TRBJ2-5; D remains ambiguous. Germline V gene lookup returns CDR1 SGHDT and CDR2 YYEEEE. V was shortened by 0 bases and J by 4 bases, with 4 bases between the two germline ends. The CDR3 loop spans 12 amino acids. In DNA, the CDR3 is TGTGCCAGCAGCTTGGCTTCAGAGACCCAGTACTTC. Translating it yields CASSLASETQYF.

This clone occurred once. V gene TRBV7-3 combines with J gene TRBJ2-6; TRBD1 is a possible D gene (6 bases). This CDR3 comprises 16 residues. Trimming shortened V by 5 bases and J by 1 base, and 12 bases separated the two germline ends. Germline loops: CDR1 SGHTA, CDR2 FQGTGA. The CDR3 reads CASSPGQLSGANVLTF. The CDR3 DNA follows: TGTGCCAGCAGCCCAGGACAGTTGTCTGGGGCCAACGTCCTGACTTTC. The full variable domain, completed using reference TRBV7-3 and TRBJ2-6, is GAGVSQTPSNKVTEKGKYVELRCDPISGHTALYWYRQSLGQGPEFLIYFQGTGAADDSGLPNDRFFAVRPEGSVSTLKIQRTERGDSAVYLCASSPGQLSGANVLTFGAGSRLTVL.

V and J are TRBV10-3 and TRBJ2-1; the D gene is possibly TRBD2 (7 bases). The germline V gene encodes CDR1 ENHRY and CDR2 SYGVKD. V dropped 3 bases and J dropped 4 bases, with 16 bases sitting between them. The CDR3 contains 16 residues. The CDR3 is CAISDRRGGPYNEQFF. CDR3 nucleotides: TGTGCCATCAGTGATAGAAGGGGGGGACCTTACAATGAGCAGTTCTTC.

This chain links TRBV9 with TRBJ2-5; TRBD2 matches 10 bases. This CDR3 comprises 15 residues. With 4 bases clipped from V and 7 bases from J, the junction kept 10 bases outside the gene matches. The germline V gene has CDR1 SGDLS and CDR2 YYNGEE. CDR3 sequence reads: CASSSQRGGVGTQYF. CDR3 nucleotide sequence: TGTGCCAGCAGCTCCCAGCGGGGGGGTGTCGGGACCCAGTACTTC.

The J gene is TRBJ1-2, the V gene TRBV6-1, with 8 bases identical to TRBD1. J was trimmed by 4 bases and V by 3 bases; bases with no gene match: 4. Germline lookup yields CDR1 MNHNS and CDR2 SASEGT. CDR3 length: 14 amino acids. CDR3 sequence reads: CASSEGQAFYGYTF. In DNA form, the CDR3 reads TGTGCCAGCAGTGAGGGACAGGCCTTCTATGGCTACACCTTC.

J is TRBJ2-1 and V is TRBV19, with 15 positions matching TRBD2. The length of the CDR3 is 20 residues. V dropped 8 bases and J dropped 2; count of bases not matched to a gene: 16. From germline, CDR1 is LNHDA and CDR2 SQIVND (reference sequence). The CDR3 DNA reads as TGTGCCAGTCATGGGGTGACCGGGACTAGCGGGGGGTTAGCCTACAATGAGCAGTTCTTC. Amino acids: CASHGVTGTSGGLAYNEQFF.

This clone was seen once. This sequence joins TRBV10-3 and TRBJ2-5; 7 bases line up with TRBD2. The CDR3 has 16 amino acids. Germline CDR1 is ENHRY and CDR2 is SYGVKD. V trimming: 4 bases; J trimming: 8 bases; junction bases outside the gene matches: 16. In nucleotides, the CDR3 is TGTGCCATCAGTGTCTCCCCTCATACAGCGGGGTGTACCCAGTACTTC. Translating gives CAISVSPHTAGCTQYF.

Remarks on this clone: At one of its ends the junction is not consistent with the germline gene, which may arise from a read error. The rearrangement joins TRBV7-9 to TRBJ1-5, with a tentative D call TRBD1 (5 bases). Germline lookup yields CDR1 SEHNR and CDR2 FQNEAQ (reference sequence). The length of the CDR3 is 17 residues. This CDR3 reads CSSSLSGRGGLNQPQHF. The DNA of the CDR3 is TGTTCCAGCAGCTTATCCGGGAGGGGCGGACTCAATCAGCCCCAGCATTTT.

The gene calls are TRBV6-1 and TRBJ2-2; 7 bases map to TRBD1. The germline CDR1 and CDR2 sequences are MNHNS and SASEGT. V lost 3 bases and J lost 7; bases outside the gene matches: 8. This CDR3 has 15 amino acids. CDR3 amino acids: CASSERQGVNGELFF. The CDR3 DNA follows: TGTGCCAGCAGTGAGAGGCAGGGGGTTAACGGGGAGCTGTTTTTT.

The chain joins TRBV7-6 to TRBJ2-7; the match to TRBD1 covers 7 bases. V shed 5 bases and J 5 bases; nucleotides not matched to a gene: 6. Per the germline V gene, CDR1 is SGHVS and CDR2 is FNYEAQ. The CDR3 length is 13 residues. The CDR3 region is CASSKNRGDEQYF. CDR3 in DNA: TGTGCCAGCAGCAAAAACAGGGGCGACGAGCAGTACTTC. Full variable domain (outside the CDR3, taken from reference TRBV7-6 and TRBJ2-7): GAGVSQSPRYKVTKRGQDVALRCDPISGHVSLYWYRQALGQGPEFLTYFNYEAQQDKSGLPNDRFSAERPEGSISTLTIQRTEQRDSAMYRCASSKNRGDEQYFGPGTRLTVT.

V and J are TRBV29-1 and TRBJ2-1; TRBD1 matches 10 bases. This CDR3 contains 13 residues. Germline values: CDR1 SQVTM, CDR2 ANQGSEA. With 6 bases clipped from V and 3 bases from J, the junction kept 2 bases outside the gene matches. The CDR3 DNA reads as TGCAGCGTGGACAGGGGGGGCTACAATGAGCAGTTCTTC. The encoded protein is CSVDRGGYNEQFF.

V gene TRBV5-4 combines with J gene TRBJ2-7; a weak D match, TRBD2 (6 bases). The V gene's germline CDR1 is SGHNT and CDR2 YYREEE (reference sequence). The CDR3 has 17 amino acids. The V and J ends lost 1 base and 5 bases respectively, with 22 bases between them. The CDR3 spells CASSLKLGFGGSDEQYF. The DNA for the CDR3 is TGTGCCAGCAGCTTGAAGCTTGGATTCGGGGGAAGTGACGAGCAGTACTTC.

V and J are TRBV30 and TRBJ2-4; weak D call: TRBD1 (6 bases). V dropped 1 base and J dropped 0 bases, with 19 bases sitting between them. This CDR3 is 18 amino acids long. The V gene's germline CDR1 is GTSNPN and CDR2 SVGIG (reference sequence). CDR3 nucleotides: TGTGCCTGGAGTGCTCCGGTAATTGGGGGCCTAGCCAAAAACATTCAGTACTTC. Translated, it gives CAWSAPVIGGLAKNIQYF.

The chain combines TRBV4-1 with TRBJ1-3; D unresolved. This CDR3 is 16 amino acids long. With 2 bases removed from V and 0 bases from J, the gap between germline ends came to 11 bases. CDR1 and CDR2 (germline): MGHRA, YSYEKL. CDR3 in DNA: TGCGCCAGCAGCCAACCCGGGAAGAGCTCTGGAAACACCATATATTTT. It codes for CASSQPGKSSGNTIYF.

This clone was counted once. The rearrangement uses TRBV11-3 and TRBJ2-6; D perhaps matches TRBD1 (6 bases). Trimming stripped 6 bases from V and 0 bases from J, with 18 bases between. From germline, CDR1 is SGHNT and CDR2 YENEEA. This CDR3 comprises 18 residues. The CDR3 reads CASRILGGYLSGANVLTF. The CDR3 coding sequence is TGTGCCAGCAGGATCCTAGGGGGTTACCTCTCTGGGGCCAACGTCCTGACTTTC.

The chain is built from TRBV6-6 and TRBJ1-2; 9 bases map to TRBD1. The CDR3 loop spans 13 amino acids. The ends lost 5 bases at V and 5 bases at J; junction bases unmatched: 3. Per the germline V gene, CDR1 is MNHNY and CDR2 is SVGAGI (reference sequence). CDR3 amino acids: CASSRTGDYGYTF. For the CDR3, the DNA is TGTGCCAGCAGTCGGACAGGGGATTATGGCTACACCTTC.

The rearrangement uses TRBV15 and TRBJ1-1, with 7 bases aligning to TRBD1. The CDR3 extends over 14 amino acids. With V trimmed by 8 bases and J by 0 bases, 6 bases remained unmatched. Per the germline V gene, CDR1 is LNHNV and CDR2 is YYDKDF (reference sequence). The CDR3 loop reads CATLFGQVNTEAFF. In DNA, the CDR3 is TGTGCCACCCTGTTTGGACAGGTGAACACTGAAGCTTTCTTT.

The V gene is TRBV7-9, the J gene TRBJ1-1; no firm D call. V gave up 2 bases and J gave up 11 bases, with 12 bases separating them. The CDR3 consists of 12 residues. The germline V gene encodes CDR1 SEHNR and CDR2 FQNEAQ (reference sequence). CDR3 in amino acids: CASSLLEMRAFF. CDR3 sequence (DNA): TGTGCCAGCAGCTTATTAGAGATGAGGGCTTTCTTT.

This chain joins TRBV2 and TRBJ2-2, with 12 bases matching TRBD2. CDR1 is SNHLY and CDR2 is FYNNEI in the germline V gene. With V trimmed by 6 bases and J by 7 bases, 6 bases remained unmatched. The CDR3 consists of 15 residues. Here the CDR3 DNA reads TGTGCCAGCAGGGGCACTAGCGGGGGGCACGGGGAGCTGTTTTTT. It translates to CASRGTSGGHGELFF.

The chain recombines TRBV7-8 with TRBJ2-1; TRBD2 matches at 8 bases. There are 17 residues in the CDR3. CDR1 is SGHVS and CDR2 is FQNEAQ in the germline V gene. The trim removed 1 base at V and 0 bases at J, leaving 5 bases unmatched. The CDR3 here is CASSLVKRGLSYNEQFF. In DNA form, the CDR3 reads TGTGCCAGCAGCTTAGTGAAGCGGGGGCTCTCCTACAATGAGCAGTTCTTC.

This clone came up a few times. The rearrangement uses TRBV6-1 and TRBJ1-2; tentative D call: TRBD1 (5 bases). V lost 4 bases to trimming and J lost 2 bases, with 14 bases between them. This CDR3 spans 15 amino acids. CDR1 MNHNS and CDR2 SASEGT come from the germline V gene. CDR3 amino acids: CASSVEDSLNYGYTF. In DNA form, the CDR3 reads TGTGCCAGCAGTGTAGAAGACAGCTTAAACTATGGCTACACCTTC.